In its sample, the clone carrying this T cell receptor beta chain was seen a few times. This sample was taken from a study of blood T cell repertoires in COVID-19. As for the study in general: Sources were T cells, B-cell-depleted T cells, or PBMCs; the material itself was cDNA or gDNA.

Profiled with immunoSEQ multiplex PCR; TCRdb holds only in-frame clones, not every one. Of about 200,000 clones in the sample, 70% to 90% are singletons; the top ten hold approximately 8.1%. The CDR3 is made up of 12 amino acids. With 6 bases clipped from V and 4 bases from J, the junction kept 2 bases outside the gene matches. The germline V gene has CDR1 SNHLY and CDR2 FYNNEI. The sequenced sample consisted of peripheral blood. This TCR derives from a woman aged 45 to 65 with active or convalescent COVID-19. V is TRBV2 and J is TRBJ2-5, with TRBD2 matching 7 bases. The DNA for the CDR3 is TGTGCCAGCAGGGGGGAGGGAGAGACCCAGTACTTC. Translating it yields CASRGEGETQYF.